Shown below are 22 T cell receptor beta chains from a single sample sequenced in a study of tissue T cells after allogeneic stem cell transplantation (dated by TCRdb to the early 2020s). The method behind the library was the immunoSEQ multiplex PCR assay. The immuneACCESS repertoire file appears here via TCRdb, limited to in-frame rearrangements. These files lack a portion of the clones; in checked studies, under half of the deficit traces to unresolved V genes, and the cause of the others is not known. In this sample the table shows about 48,000 clones, roughly 75% of which occur a single time. The top ten hold about 0.7% of the sample. Sequenced material: sorted cells pooled from one or two spleens. The receptors here all came from a pool of C57BL/6 mice in good health.

Comments on this clone: Germline and genes here are mouse. The sequenced fragment ends 1 residue before the CDR3 boundary, so the rest is inferred from the germline J gene. The gene calls are TRBV2 and TRBJ2-2, with D possibly TRBD1 on 5 matching bases. Trimming left V 4 bases short and J 6 bases short, with 9 bases between. This CDR3 spans 13 amino acids. Germline CDR1 LGHNA, CDR2 YSYQKL. The DNA read from the CDR3 is TGTGCCAGCAGCCCCCAGGGTCCCGGGCAGCTCTAC. Protein: CASSPQGPGQLY. The CDR3 in full is CASSPQGPGQLYF.

This clone appeared once. The gene names here belong to mouse. The read terminates 1 residue before the CDR3 end, so the remaining end is supplied by the germline J gene. The chain is built from TRBV13-3 and TRBJ1-5; 7 positions match TRBD1. Germline assignment: CDR1 NNHDY and CDR2 SYVADS. Trimming removed 0 bases from V and 5 bases from J; junction bases left unmatched: 2. This CDR3 comprises 14 residues. The CDR3 bases that were read are TGTGCCAGCAGTGATGCAGGGACAGACCAGGCTCCGCTT. Its protein is CASSDAGTDQAPL. From start to end, the CDR3 is CASSDAGTDQAPLF.

In the case of this clone: Mouse gene names apply. Read sequence stops 1 residue before the CDR3 end, and the germline J gene provides the missing end. The chain combines TRBV1 with TRBJ1-1; 7 bases map to TRBD1. This CDR3 is 14 amino acids long. V lost 3 bases to trimming and J lost 0 bases; unmatched junction nucleotides: 1. Germline CDR1 and CDR2: NSQYPW and LRSPGD (reference sequence). The sequenced part of the CDR3 DNA is TGCACCTGCAGTGCCGGGACAGCAAACACAGAAGTCTTC. As protein: CTCSAGTANTEVF. In full, the CDR3 reads CTCSAGTANTEVFF.

With respect to this clone: The gene names here belong to mouse. The read ends 1 residue early relative to the CDR3; the germline J gene fills the gap. V usage is TRBV5 and J usage is TRBJ1-4; TRBD1 agrees at 7 bases. Germline CDR1 reads LGHNA; CDR2 reads YNLKQL (reference sequence). The ends lost 0 bases at V and 7 bases at J; junction bases unmatched: 8. The CDR3 consists of 16 residues. The CDR3 sequence: CASSQEWRGQGERLFF. The CDR3 DNA, read in part, is TGTGCCAGCAGCCAAGAGTGGAGGGGGCAAGGCGAAAGATTATTT.

As for this clone: Gene names and germline refer to mouse. The read comes to an end 1 residue before the CDR3 does, leaving the germline J gene to fill in the end. V usage is TRBV26 and J usage is TRBJ2-2, with D perhaps given as TRBD1 or TRBD2 (5 bases each). From germline, CDR1 is KGHPV and CDR2 FQNQEV (reference sequence). The V gene lost 1 base and the J gene lost 2 bases, with 5 bases spanning the gap. The CDR3 has 14 residues. The DNA read from the CDR3 is TGTGCCAGCAGTCTGTGGGGGAACACCGGGCAGCTCTAC. Protein: CASSLWGNTGQLY. The full CDR3 reads CASSLWGNTGQLYF.

Concerning this clone: Genes and germline come from the mouse. The read ends 1 residue shy of where the CDR3 ends; the end is completed using the germline J gene. V is TRBV13-1 and J is TRBJ2-4; 10 positions agree with TRBD2. The CDR3 consists of 15 residues. The V and J ends lost 5 bases and 4 bases, in that order; junction bases with no gene match: 7. Per the germline V gene, CDR1 is NSHNY and CDR2 is SYGAGN. CDR3 DNA (partial): TGTGCCAGCAGCATCCCGGGACTGGGGAAAAACACCTTGTAC. It translates to CASSIPGLGKNTLY. The whole CDR3 protein reads CASSIPGLGKNTLYF.

This clone was detected a few times. The listed genes are named as in mouse. CDR3 DNA (partial): TGTGCTAGCAGTTTTGATTCTGGAAATACGCTCTAT. This translates into CASSFDSGNTLY. The entire CDR3 protein is CASSFDSGNTLYF. V is TRBV29 and J is TRBJ1-3; no reliable D call. From the germline J gene comes the end of the CDR3, since the read stops 1 residue before it. The CDR3 runs to 13 residues. Trimming cost V 3 bases and J 0 bases, with 3 bases left between them. Germline V gene sequence: CDR1 MSHET, CDR2 SYDVDS.

Details on this clone: Gene names and germline match the mouse. The missing CDR3 end, 1 residue past where the read stops, is filled in from the germline J gene. This chain links TRBV13-3 with TRBJ2-5; 13 nucleotides line up with TRBD2. CDR1 and CDR2 from the germline V gene are NNHDY and SYVADS. The junction had 2 bases not matched to a gene; V was cut back by 3 bases and J by 10 bases. This CDR3 is 13 amino acids long. CDR3: CASSAGTGGAQYF. The sequenced CDR3 bases are TGTGCCAGCAGTGCCGGGACTGGGGGGGCCCAGTAC.

Concerning this clone: Mouse gene names apply. The sequenced fragment ends 1 residue before the CDR3 boundary, so the rest is inferred from the germline J gene. This chain links TRBV31 with TRBJ2-4, with TRBD2 as a possible D gene (5 bases). Germline assignment: CDR1 GKSSPN and CDR2 SITVG. Trimming cost V 4 bases and J 0 bases, with 5 bases left between them. The CDR3 length is 12 residues. Here the CDR3 reads CAWMGSQNTLYF. Incomplete CDR3 DNA: TGTGCCTGGATGGGGAGTCAAAACACCTTGTAC.

In the case of this clone: The gene names given are mouse names. The sequence runs out 1 residue before the end of the CDR3; the remainder is reconstructed from the germline J gene. This chain links TRBV5 with TRBJ2-5, with 11 bases matching TRBD2. Germline CDR1 and CDR2: LGHNA and YNLKQL (reference sequence). The CDR3 runs to 15 residues. The junction had 1 base not matched to a gene; V was cut back by 0 bases and J by 5 bases. The CDR3 loop is CASSQELGGLDTQYF. The covered CDR3 bases are TGTGCCAGCAGCCAAGAACTGGGGGGGCTAGACACCCAGTAC.

For this clone: All gene names here are mouse names. The read is 1 residue too short to cover the CDR3 end, so that end is filled in from the germline J gene. Other DNA sequences from this sample encode an identical CDR3 as well. The chain joins TRBV16 to TRBJ1-1; D is uncertain. Germline CDR1 and CDR2: SGHSA and FRNQAP. V was clipped by 1 base and J by 2 bases, with 2 bases between them. There are 12 residues in the CDR3. CDR3 loop: CASSLANTEVFF. The covered CDR3 bases are TGTGCAAGCAGCTTAGCCAACACAGAAGTCTTC.

This clone appeared once. Gene labels here are mouse ones. The sequence runs out 1 residue before the end of the CDR3; the remainder is reconstructed from the germline J gene. The chain couples TRBV5 to TRBJ2-4; tentatively, D is TRBD2 (5 bases). Germline lookup yields CDR1 LGHNA and CDR2 YNLKQL (reference sequence). Trimming stripped 0 bases from V and 0 bases from J, with 16 bases between. The CDR3 spans 18 residues. CDR3 DNA, as far as it was read: TGTGCCAGCAGCCAAGATCGGAGGTGGGGAGGGAGTCAAAACACCTTGTAC. Protein sequence: CASSQDRRWGGSQNTLY. The full CDR3 sequence reads CASSQDRRWGGSQNTLYF.

Points on this clone: Genes and germline are mouse. The CDR3 loop is CASSQEGGSGNTLYF. CDR3 DNA, as far as it was read: TGTGCCAGCAGCCAAGAAGGCGGGTCTGGAAATACGCTCTAT. The rearrangement uses TRBV2 and TRBJ1-3; no clear D gene. Read data end 1 residue before the CDR3 end; the end is taken from the germline J gene. CDR1 is LGHNA and CDR2 is YSYQKL in the germline V gene. V was clipped by 0 bases and J by 1 base, with 7 bases between them. This CDR3 region has 15 residues. Supplemented by reference TRBV2 and TRBJ1-3, the full variable domain reads DPKIIQKPKYLVAVTGSEKILICEQYLGHNAMYWYRQSAKKPLEFMFSYSYQKLMDNQTASSRFQPQSSKKNHLDLQITALKPDDSATYFCASSQEGGSGNTLYFGEGSRLIVV.

To note about this clone: Gene names are the mouse ones. Read data end 1 residue before the CDR3 end; the end is taken from the germline J gene. This chain uses TRBV13-2 with TRBJ1-1, with D unresolved. The CDR3 is 14 amino acids. V lost 0 bases and J 0 bases, leaving 6 bases between the germline ends. The germline V gene encodes CDR1 NNHNN and CDR2 SYGAGS (reference sequence). The part of the CDR3 DNA that was read is TGTGCCAGCGGTGATGCCAGTGCAAACACAGAAGTCTTC. The encoded protein is CASGDASANTEVF. The whole CDR3 is CASGDASANTEVFF.

As regards this clone: The genes are named according to mouse. The part of the CDR3 DNA that was read is TGTGCCAGCAGCCAAAAAGCAAACACAGAAGTCTTC. Its translation: CASSQKANTEVF. The entire CDR3 sequence reads CASSQKANTEVFF. This rearrangement joins TRBV5 to TRBJ1-1, with D unresolved. The CDR3 end is not reached by the read, which stops 1 residue before it; the germline J gene fills it in. The V gene's germline CDR1 is LGHNA and CDR2 YNLKQL (reference sequence). V shed 2 bases and J shed 0 bases, with 4 bases lying between them. This CDR3 is built from 13 residues.

About this clone: Genes and germline are mouse. The read terminates 1 residue before the CDR3 end, so the remaining end is supplied by the germline J gene. The gene calls are TRBV23 and TRBJ1-2; the D segment call TRBD1 is taken from the table without a DNA check. The germline gives CDR1 KGHTA, CDR2 FQNQQP. The CDR3 totals 12 residues. CDR3 DNA, as far as it was read: TGCTCCAGCAGCCTTACAGGGGCCGACTACACC. This sequence encodes CSSSLTGADYT. The CDR3 as a whole reads CSSSLTGADYTF.

On this clone itself: Each gene name is a mouse one. The CDR3 is cut off 1 residue early in the read; its end comes from the germline J gene. At the DNA level, this CDR3 is encoded by other sequences in the same sample as well. The rearrangement uses TRBV12-1 and TRBJ2-4; 10 bases agree with TRBD2. Germline V lookup: CDR1 SGHSN, CDR2 HYEKVE. There are 15 residues in the CDR3. Germline trimming cut 2 bases from V and 0 bases from J; bases unmatched to any gene: 1. CDR3 bases read: TGTGCCAGCTCTCAGACTGGGGGGAGTCAAAACACCTTGTAC. It codes for CASSQTGGSQNTLY. The whole CDR3 sequence is CASSQTGGSQNTLYF.

Comments on this clone: Genes and germline come from the mouse. The sequence runs out 1 residue before the end of the CDR3; the remainder is reconstructed from the germline J gene. The rearrangement uses TRBV13-2 and TRBJ2-7; the match to TRBD1 covers 8 bases. CDR3 length: 12 residues. Germline-derived CDR1 and CDR2 are NNHNN and SYGAGS (reference sequence). The V and J ends lost 6 bases and 4 bases, in that order; junction bases with no gene match: 3. CDR3 DNA, as far as it was read: TGTGCCAGCGACGACAGGGGATATGAACAGTAC. Amino acid sequence: CASDDRGYEQY. In full, the CDR3 is CASDDRGYEQYF.

This clone has only a few counts. Gene names and germline match the mouse. The CDR3 end falls 1 residue outside the read, so it is completed with the germline J gene. J is TRBJ2-7 and V is TRBV4; D not certain. Germline lookup yields CDR1 LGHDT and CDR2 YNNKQL (reference sequence). Trimming took off 3 bases at V and 0 bases at J, with 3 bases between the two ends. The CDR3 loop spans 12 amino acids. The chain's CDR3 is CASSYSSYEQYF. CDR3 DNA (partial): TGTGCCAGCAGCTACAGCTCCTATGAACAGTAC.

This clone was seen a single time. Gene names are mouse gene names. The read ends 1 residue shy of where the CDR3 ends; the end is completed using the germline J gene. This chain connects TRBV13-2 to TRBJ1-2; D might be TRBD1 (6 bases). The CDR3 sequence is 14 residues long. CDR1 and CDR2 from the germline V gene are NNHNN and SYGAGS (reference sequence). V lost 5 bases and J 0 bases, leaving 11 bases between the germline ends. The CDR3 loop is CASGPGHSNSDYTF. CDR3 DNA (partial): TGTGCCAGCGGGCCGGGACACTCAAACTCCGACTACACC.

This clone was observed a few times. Gene labels here are mouse ones. The sequenced fragment ends 1 residue before the CDR3 boundary, so the rest is inferred from the germline J gene. The J gene is TRBJ2-3, the V gene TRBV13-2, with 7 bases lining up with TRBD2. The ends lost 5 bases at V and 0 bases at J; junction bases unmatched: 3. Germline CDR1 and CDR2: NNHNN and SYGAGS (reference sequence). The CDR3 extends over 14 amino acids. The CDR3 here is CASGPGGSAETLYF. The part of the CDR3 DNA that was read is TGTGCCAGCGGGCCTGGGGGTAGTGCAGAAACGCTGTAT.

This clone was counted a single time. Mouse gene names and germline throughout. The CDR3 end falls 1 residue outside the read, so it is completed with the germline J gene. The chain is built from TRBV13-2 and TRBJ1-4; D is unresolved. The CDR3 is 13 residues long. Trimming left V 4 bases short and J 1 base short, with 5 bases between. Germline-derived CDR1 and CDR2 are NNHNN and SYGAGS (reference sequence). Incomplete CDR3 DNA: TGTGCCAGCGGTCCCAATTCCAACGAAAGATTATTT. Residues: CASGPNSNERLF. The whole CDR3 protein reads CASGPNSNERLFF.